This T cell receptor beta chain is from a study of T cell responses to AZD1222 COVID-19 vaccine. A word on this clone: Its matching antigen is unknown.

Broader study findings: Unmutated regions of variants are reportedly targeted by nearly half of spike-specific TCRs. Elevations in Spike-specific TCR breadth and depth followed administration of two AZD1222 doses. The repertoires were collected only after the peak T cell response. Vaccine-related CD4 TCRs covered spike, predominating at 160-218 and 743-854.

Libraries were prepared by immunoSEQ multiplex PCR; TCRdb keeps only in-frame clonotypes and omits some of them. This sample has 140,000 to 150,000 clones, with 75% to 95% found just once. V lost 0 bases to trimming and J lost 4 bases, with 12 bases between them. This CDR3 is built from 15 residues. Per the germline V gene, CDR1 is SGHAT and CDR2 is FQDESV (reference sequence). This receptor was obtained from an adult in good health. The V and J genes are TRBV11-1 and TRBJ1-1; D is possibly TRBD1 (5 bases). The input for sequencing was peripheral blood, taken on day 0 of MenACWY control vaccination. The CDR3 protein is CASSLAVGRGTEAFF. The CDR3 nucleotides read TGTGCCAGCAGCTTAGCGGTAGGGAGGGGCACTGAAGCTTTCTTT.